The 17 T cell receptor beta chains listed next were all sequenced from one sample in a study of tumor-infiltrating lymphocytes in glioblastoma multiforme. Three nested ARM-PCR rounds with V-beta and C-beta primers built TCRB libraries. Each CDR3 protein gets one entry after TCRdb re-called the multiplex PCR reads with MiXCR. Found here are about 12,000 distinct CDR3 sequences, approximately 70% of them singletons; the top ten hold over 25%. Sequences were obtained from brain tumor tissue. The origin of the receptors is a male donor with glioblastoma.

This clonotype was recorded once. A much larger clone differs by one base, so this may be a read error. Without the conserved terminal phenylalanine or tryptophan, this CDR3 likely stems from a read error. J is TRBJ1-1 and V is TRBV10-1; the D is unclear. This CDR3 comprises 13 residues. Germline V gene data show CDR1 as WNHNN and CDR2 as SYGVQD (reference sequence). V lost 0 bases and J lost 6, with 8 bases in between. The CDR3 DNA is TGCGCCAGCAGTGAGTCGACGAGTTCTGAAGCTTTCTCA. Its protein is CASSESTSSEAFS.

On this clonotype itself: A single base separates this from a much larger clone, so it may be a read error. The chain has TRBV5-1 and TRBJ2-1, with TRBD1 identical over 9 bases. The CDR3 is 15 amino acids. Germline V gene data show CDR1 as SGHRS and CDR2 as YFSETQ. The ends lost 10 bases at V and 7 bases at J; junction bases unmatched: 15. In DNA form, the CDR3 reads TGCGCCGGCGGCGATCCGGGACAGGGACTGAATGAGCAGTTCTTC. Translation gives CAGGDPGQGLNEQFF.

Remarks on this clonotype: One end of the junction is discordant with germline, which a read error may explain. CDR3 sequence: CASSRGTQPDYEKYF. The CDR3 nucleotides are TGCGCCAGCAGCCGAGGGACACAACCTGACTACGAGAAGTACTTC. This rearrangement joins TRBV4-1 to TRBJ2-7, with TRBD1 as a possible D gene (6 bases). Per germline, CDR1 MGHRA and CDR2 YSYEKL. The CDR3 sequence is 15 residues long.

This rearrangement joins TRBV20-1 to TRBJ2-1; D remains unclear. V was trimmed by 5 bases and J by 3 bases, leaving 14 bases between them. Germline V gene data show CDR1 as DFQATT and CDR2 as SNEGSKA (reference sequence). This CDR3 has 14 residues. CDR3 loop: CSAPTDPDYNEQFF. For the CDR3, the DNA is TGCAGTGCTCCGACCGATCCGGACTACAATGAGCAGTTCTTC.

In its sample, this clonotype was seen a few times. This chain connects TRBV11-3 to TRBJ2-3; D unresolved. Between the trimmed V and J ends, which lost 1 base and 2 bases, there was a span of 4 bases. The CDR3 contains 13 residues. Germline CDR1 SGHNT, CDR2 YENEEA. The CDR3 nucleotides read TGTGCCAGCAGCTTAGCCCCCACAGATACGCAGTATTTT. As protein: CASSLAPTDTQYF.

This chain connects TRBV4-2 to TRBJ2-3; unclear D gene. The CDR3 spans 17 residues. Germline V gives CDR1 LGHNA, CDR2 YNFKEQ. The V gene lost 0 bases and the J gene lost 14 bases, with 27 bases spanning the gap. The CDR3 spells CASSQEWASATTDTRYF. The CDR3 DNA is TGTGCCAGCAGCCAAGAGTGGGCTAGTGCGACCACAGATACACGGTATTTT.

Comments on this clonotype: Without the conserved terminal phenylalanine or tryptophan, this CDR3 likely stems from a read error. This chain links TRBV11-2 with TRBJ2-2; D call uncertain. The germline V and J ends were trimmed by 11 bases and 1 base, with 8 bases remaining between them. CDR3 length equals 12 residues. Per the germline V gene, CDR1 is SGHAT and CDR2 is FQNNGV. As DNA, the CDR3 is TGTGCCGGCATCCAGAACACCGGGGAGCTGTTTCCT. Protein product: CAGIQNTGELFP.

The chain joins TRBV2 to TRBJ1-2, with D possibly TRBD1 on 5 matching bases. The V gene's germline CDR1 is SNHLY and CDR2 FYNNEI. Between the trimmed V and J ends, which lost 10 bases and 4 bases, there was a span of 22 bases. The CDR3 runs to 15 residues. CDR3 sequence reads: CATSPGVGQGYGYTF. The CDR3 nucleotides read TGTGCCACCAGCCCAGGTGTGGGGCAGGGCTATGGCTACACCTTC.

The V gene is TRBV29-1, the J gene TRBJ1-1; D is ambiguous. Germline CDR1 is SQVTM and CDR2 is ANQGSEA. This CDR3 has 13 residues. V shed 8 bases and J shed 2 bases, with 15 bases lying between them. This CDR3 is CSSLREYNTEAFF. DNA for the CDR3: TGCAGCTCCCTAAGGGAATATAACACTGAAGCTTTCTTT.

A word on this clonotype: The junction departs from germline at one end; a sequencing error may be responsible. This chain uses TRBV20-1 with TRBJ1-1, with unresolved D. The V gene's germline CDR1 is DFQATT and CDR2 SNEGSKA (reference sequence). CDR3 size: 12 residues. CDR3 DNA: TGCAGTGCTAGCAAGGCGGGCACTGAGGCTTTCTTT. Its protein is CSASKAGTEAFF.

This clonotype is medium-sized within its sample. The V gene is TRBV20-1, the J gene TRBJ1-1; the match to TRBD1 covers 7 bases. The CDR3 extends over 14 amino acids. Germline V gene data show CDR1 as DFQATT and CDR2 as SNEGSKA (reference sequence). V dropped 2 bases and J dropped 1; count of bases not matched to a gene: 4. CDR3 sequence reads: CSARFRGGNTEAFF. The CDR3 nucleotides read TGCAGTGCTAGATTCAGGGGGGGGAACACTGAAGCTTTCTTT.

In its sample, this clonotype was seen a few times. At one of its ends the junction is not consistent with the germline gene, which may arise from a read error. Here the CDR3 DNA reads TGTGCCAGCAGTTTAGCGGGACAAGCAAATGAGCAGTTCTTC. Its protein is CASSLAGQANEQFF. The chain joins TRBV11-2 to TRBJ2-1, with 8 bases lining up with TRBD2. The CDR3 contains 14 residues. Germline V gene lookup returns CDR1 SGHAT and CDR2 FQNNGV.

The gene calls are TRBV12-3 or TRBV12-4 and TRBJ2-4; D remains unclear. Trimming removed 6 bases from V and 0 bases from J, with 9 bases in between. CDR3 length: 14 residues. The CDR3 here is CASRSLEAKNIQYF. The DNA of the CDR3 is TGTGCCAGCAGGTCATTGGAAGCCAAAAACATTCAGTACTTC.

This clonotype was detected once. The rearrangement uses TRBV29-1 and TRBJ2-1; D perhaps matches TRBD2 (7 bases). CDR1 SQVTM and CDR2 ANQGSEA come from the germline V gene. This CDR3 comprises 13 residues. The ends were cut back, 2 bases at V and 13 bases at J, with 18 bases in the middle. DNA of the CDR3: TGCAGCGTTGAATATATGGCGGGGGCTAGCCAGTTCTTC. This codes for CSVEYMAGASQFF.

This clonotype was recorded once. At one of its ends the junction is not consistent with the germline gene, which may arise from a read error. The CDR3 DNA follows: TGTGCCGCCAGCTTAGCAGTAAGGGGGCCTTCGCGCAATGAGCAGTGCTTC. This sequence encodes CAASLAVRGPSRNEQCF. The V call is TRBV11-2, the J call TRBJ2-1; TRBD1 matches 7 bases. Germline lookup yields CDR1 SGHAT and CDR2 FQNNGV. This CDR3 region has 17 residues.

This chain joins TRBV11-3 and TRBJ2-7; TRBD2 aligns across 7 bases. Germline trimming cut 2 bases from V and 3 bases from J; bases unmatched to any gene: 10. The CDR3 runs to 16 residues. Germline V gene sequence: CDR1 SGHNT, CDR2 YENEEA. CDR3 nucleotide sequence: TGTGCCAGCAGCTTAACCGACGAGCGGGAAAACTACGAGCAGTACTTC. This translates into CASSLTDERENYEQYF.

This clonotype has a single count. This rearrangement joins TRBV6-5 to TRBJ2-7, with TRBD1 matching 7 bases. With 5 bases clipped from V and 2 bases from J, the junction kept 6 bases outside the gene matches. The CDR3 is 14 residues long. The germline V gene encodes CDR1 MNHEY and CDR2 SVGAGI. This CDR3 is CASSPWDSPYEQYF. The CDR3 nucleotides are TGTGCCAGCAGTCCTTGGGACAGCCCCTACGAGCAGTACTTC.